This is a list of T cell receptor beta chains from one sample in a study of blood T cell repertoires in COVID-19. Using immunoSEQ multiplex PCR, the repertoire was profiled, and TCRdb retains in-frame clones only, with some absent. The sample has about 270,000 clones; 85% to 90% are singletons. The sample consisted of PBMCs or T cells enriched from blood (not recorded which). The origin of the receptors is a woman under 40 with acute COVID-19. The CDR3 runs from the conserved cysteine through the conserved F or W. Each record gives: V gene, clone size, J gene, D gene, CDR3 DNA, CDR3 protein. The D gene is left open where the match is weak. The listing skips clone size in some rows; elsewhere it reads once, few, many or a size class.

V gene: TRBV7-2
clone size: NA
J gene: TRBJ2-3
D gene: TRBD2
CDR3 DNA: TGTGCCAGCAGCCTAAAAAGCGGGATTACCACAGATACGCAGTATTTT
CDR3 protein: CASSLKSGITTDTQYF

V gene: TRBV27
clone size: NA
J gene: TRBJ2-1
D gene: TRBD2
CDR3 DNA: TGTGCCAGCAGGGTGGGACTAGCGGGAGATGAGCAGTTCTTC
CDR3 protein: CASRVGLAGDEQFF

V gene: TRBV7-8
clone size: NA
J gene: TRBJ1-5
D gene: NA
CDR3 DNA: TGTGCCAGCACCCGGGACAATAGCAATCAGCCCCAGCATTTT
CDR3 protein: CASTRDNSNQPQHF

V gene: TRBV5-5
clone size: NA
J gene: TRBJ2-5
D gene: TRBD1
CDR3 DNA: TGTGCCAGCAGCTTGGGGGGACAGGGAGGCGAGACCCAGTACTTC
CDR3 protein: CASSLGGQGGETQYF

V gene: TRBV9
clone size: NA
J gene: TRBJ1-1
D gene: TRBD1
CDR3 DNA: TGTGCCAGCAGCTTGATGGGGGACAGGGGGCTCACTGAAGCTTTCTTT
CDR3 protein: CASSLMGDRGLTEAFF

V gene: TRBV6-2/TRBV6-3
clone size: NA
J gene: TRBJ1-2
D gene: NA
CDR3 DNA: TGTGCCAGCAGTTTAGGGGCCAGGAAGGACTATGGCTACACCTTC
CDR3 protein: CASSLGARKDYGYTF

V gene: TRBV15
clone size: NA
J gene: TRBJ1-2
D gene: NA
CDR3 DNA: TGTGCCACCCTACCCGGACATACACTTTCCGGAGCCTATGGCTACACCTTC
CDR3 protein: CATLPGHTLSGAYGYTF

V gene: TRBV5-4
clone size: few
J gene: TRBJ2-7
D gene: TRBD1
CDR3 DNA: TGTGCCAGCAGCTTGGGTGACAGGGGTTACGAGCAGTACTTC
CDR3 protein: CASSLGDRGYEQYF

V gene: TRBV3-1/TRBV3-2
clone size: NA
J gene: TRBJ2-7
D gene: TRBD2
CDR3 DNA: TGTGCCAGCAGCCCAGGAGGGGAGGGTACTACGCAGCAGTACTTC
CDR3 protein: CASSPGGEGTTQQYF

V gene: TRBV3-1/TRBV3-2
clone size: NA
J gene: TRBJ1-2
D gene: TRBD1
CDR3 DNA: TGTGCCAGCAGCCGGCCGGGACAGGGAAACTATGGCTACACCTTC
CDR3 protein: CASSRPGQGNYGYTF

V gene: TRBV10-3
clone size: NA
J gene: TRBJ1-1
D gene: TRBD1
CDR3 DNA: TGTGCCATTCGAGAGGGACAGAAAAACACTGAAGCTTTCTTT
CDR3 protein: CAIREGQKNTEAFF

V gene: TRBV6-2/TRBV6-3
clone size: NA
J gene: TRBJ1-5
D gene: NA
CDR3 DNA: TGTGCCAGCAGTCCCGGAGGGGATCAGCCCCAGCATTTT
CDR3 protein: CASSPGGDQPQHF

V gene: TRBV18
clone size: few
J gene: TRBJ2-3
D gene: NA
CDR3 DNA: TGTGCCAGCTCACCCCTAGGGGGAGGGCCGTCGGATACGCAGTATTTT
CDR3 protein: CASSPLGGGPSDTQYF

V gene: TRBV6-5
clone size: NA
J gene: TRBJ1-4
D gene: TRBD1
CDR3 DNA: TGTGCCAGCAGGCTAACAGGGGATAGAGAAAAACTGTTTTTT
CDR3 protein: CASRLTGDREKLFF